The T cell receptor (beta chain) described here comes from a study of T cell repertoires in ileal Crohn's disease. Study details: All patients had surgery for stricturing (approximately 60%) or penetrating (about 39%) disease. Findings and limits, study-wide: Postoperative endoscopy occurred within one year, median roughly 7.1 months. Endoscopic recurrence occurred in every patient whose clonality exceeded 26.8%.

Sample time point: neoterminal ileum biopsy at postoperative endoscopy, about 6 months after surgery. A word on this clone: Its antigen remains unidentified.

Here immunoSEQ multiplex PCR was the method, and the copy in TCRdb shows in-frame clones only, minus some. The sample gives 3,000 to 3,500 clones, more than 80% of which show up once; around 2.5% is in the top ten. The CDR3 totals 16 residues. Between the trimmed V and J ends, which lost 5 bases and 5 bases, there was a span of 22 bases. From germline, CDR1 is LNHNV and CDR2 YYDKDF (reference sequence). The chain employs TRBV15 and TRBJ2-7; D tentatively fits TRBD1 or TRBD2 (7 bases each). Sequencing was performed on ileal tissue. This receptor was obtained from an adult with Crohn's disease. CDR3 protein: CATSQGGGRGVHEQYF. In DNA, the CDR3 is TGTGCCACCAGCCAGGGGGGGGGCAGGGGCGTCCACGAGCAGTACTTC. The whole variable domain, filled in from reference TRBV15 and TRBJ2-7, reads DAMVIQNPRYQVTQFGKPVTLSCSQTLNHNVMYWYQQKSSQAPKLLFHYYDKDFNNEADTPDNFQSRRPNTSFCFLDIRSPGLGDTAMYLCATSQGGGRGVHEQYFGPGTRLTVT.